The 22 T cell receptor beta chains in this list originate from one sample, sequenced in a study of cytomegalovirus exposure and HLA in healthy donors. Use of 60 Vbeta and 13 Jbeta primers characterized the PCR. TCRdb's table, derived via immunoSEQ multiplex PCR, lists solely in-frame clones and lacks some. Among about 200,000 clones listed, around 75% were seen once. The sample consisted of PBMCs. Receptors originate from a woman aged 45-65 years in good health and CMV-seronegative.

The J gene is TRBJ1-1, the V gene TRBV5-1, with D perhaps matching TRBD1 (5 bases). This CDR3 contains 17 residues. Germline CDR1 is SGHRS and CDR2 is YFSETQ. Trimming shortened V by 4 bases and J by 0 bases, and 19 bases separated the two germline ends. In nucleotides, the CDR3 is TGCGCCAGCAGCCCTGACAGCCGGACCTACATGAACACTGAAGCTTTCTTT. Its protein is CASSPDSRTYMNTEAFF.

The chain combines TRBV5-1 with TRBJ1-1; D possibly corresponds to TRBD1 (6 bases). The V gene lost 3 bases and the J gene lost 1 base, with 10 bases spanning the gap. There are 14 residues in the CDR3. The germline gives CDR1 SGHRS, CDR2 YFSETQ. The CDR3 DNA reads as TGCGCCAGCAGCTGGGGACACCCGAACACTGAAGCTTTCTTT. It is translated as CASSWGHPNTEAFF.

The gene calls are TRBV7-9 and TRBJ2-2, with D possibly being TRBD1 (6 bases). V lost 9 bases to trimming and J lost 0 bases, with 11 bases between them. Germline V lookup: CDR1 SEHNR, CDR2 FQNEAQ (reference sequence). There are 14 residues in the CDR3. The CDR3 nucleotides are TGTGCCAGTCTACAGGGCGCGAACACCGGGGAGCTGTTTTTT. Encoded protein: CASLQGANTGELFF.

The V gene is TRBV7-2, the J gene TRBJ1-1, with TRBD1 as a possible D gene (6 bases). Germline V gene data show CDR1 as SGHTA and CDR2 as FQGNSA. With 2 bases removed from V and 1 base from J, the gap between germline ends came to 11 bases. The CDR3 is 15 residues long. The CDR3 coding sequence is TGTGCCAGCAGCTTAACAGGGAGGGCGAACACTGAAGCTTTCTTT. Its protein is CASSLTGRANTEAFF.

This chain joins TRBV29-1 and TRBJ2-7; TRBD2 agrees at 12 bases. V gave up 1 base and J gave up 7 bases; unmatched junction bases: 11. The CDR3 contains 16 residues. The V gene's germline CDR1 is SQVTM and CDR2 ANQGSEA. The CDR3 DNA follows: TGCAGCGTTGAAGCAGGACTAGCGGGAACCTTGAGGGAGCAGTACTTC. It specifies CSVEAGLAGTLREQYF.

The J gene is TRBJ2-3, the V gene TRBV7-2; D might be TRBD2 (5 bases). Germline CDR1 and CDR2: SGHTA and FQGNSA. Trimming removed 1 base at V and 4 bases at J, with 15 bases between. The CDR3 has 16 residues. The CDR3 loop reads CASSLVRLALSDTQYF. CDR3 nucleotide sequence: TGTGCCAGCAGCTTAGTACGCCTAGCTCTCTCAGATACGCAGTATTTT.

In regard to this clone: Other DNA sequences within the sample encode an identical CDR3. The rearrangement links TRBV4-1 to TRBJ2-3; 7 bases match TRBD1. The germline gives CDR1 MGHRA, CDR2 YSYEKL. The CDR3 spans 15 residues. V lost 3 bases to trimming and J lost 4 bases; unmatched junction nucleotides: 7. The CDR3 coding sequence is TGCGCCAGCAGCCATCACGGGCAGGGGGCAGATACGCAGTATTTT. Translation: CASSHHGQGADTQYF.

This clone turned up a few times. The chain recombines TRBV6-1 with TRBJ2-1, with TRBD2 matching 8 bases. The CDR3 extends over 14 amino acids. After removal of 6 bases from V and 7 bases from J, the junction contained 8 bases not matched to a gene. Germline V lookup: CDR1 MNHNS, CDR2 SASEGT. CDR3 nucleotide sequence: TGTGCCAGCAGGCAGCGGGAGATAGTGAATGAGCAGTTCTTC. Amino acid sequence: CASRQREIVNEQFF.

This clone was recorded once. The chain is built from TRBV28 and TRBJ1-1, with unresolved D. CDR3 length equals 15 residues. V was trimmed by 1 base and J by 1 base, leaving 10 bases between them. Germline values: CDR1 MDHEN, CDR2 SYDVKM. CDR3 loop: CASSLYGERNTEAFF. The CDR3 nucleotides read TGTGCCAGCAGTTTATACGGGGAGAGGAACACTGAAGCTTTCTTT.

CDR3 in amino acids: CASSLQGFNSPLHF. CDR3 nucleotide sequence: TGTGCCAGCAGCTTACAGGGATTTAATTCACCCCTCCACTTT. The chain recombines TRBV5-6 with TRBJ1-6, with D maybe TRBD1 (6 bases). The CDR3 is made up of 14 amino acids. V dropped 2 bases and J dropped 6 bases, with 9 bases sitting between them. CDR1 SGHDT and CDR2 YYEEEE come from the germline V gene.

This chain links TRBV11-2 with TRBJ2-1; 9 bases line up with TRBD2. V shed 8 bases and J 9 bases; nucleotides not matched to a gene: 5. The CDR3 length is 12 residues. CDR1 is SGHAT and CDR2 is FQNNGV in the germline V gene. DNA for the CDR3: TGTGCCAGCGGTCTAGCGGGGTCTGAGCAGTTCTTC. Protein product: CASGLAGSEQFF.

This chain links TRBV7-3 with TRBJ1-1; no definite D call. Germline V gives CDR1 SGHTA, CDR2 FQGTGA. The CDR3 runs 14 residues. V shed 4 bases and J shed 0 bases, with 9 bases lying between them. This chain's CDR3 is CASSSGVMNTEAFF. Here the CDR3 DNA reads TGTGCCAGCAGCTCCGGGGTCATGAACACTGAAGCTTTCTTT.

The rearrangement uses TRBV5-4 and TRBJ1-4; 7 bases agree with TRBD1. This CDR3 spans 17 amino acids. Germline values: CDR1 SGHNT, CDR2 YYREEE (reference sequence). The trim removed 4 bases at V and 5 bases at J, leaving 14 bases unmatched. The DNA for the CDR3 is TGTGCCAGCAGCCGGACCCCGAGACAGGGCTTAAATGAAAAACTGTTTTTT. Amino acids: CASSRTPRQGLNEKLFF. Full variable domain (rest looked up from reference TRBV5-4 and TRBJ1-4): ETGVTQSPTHLIKTRGQQVTLRCSSQSGHNTVSWYQQALGQGPQFIFQYYREEENGRGNFPPRFSGLQFPNYSSELNVNALELDDSALYLCASSRTPRQGLNEKLFFGSGTQLSVL.

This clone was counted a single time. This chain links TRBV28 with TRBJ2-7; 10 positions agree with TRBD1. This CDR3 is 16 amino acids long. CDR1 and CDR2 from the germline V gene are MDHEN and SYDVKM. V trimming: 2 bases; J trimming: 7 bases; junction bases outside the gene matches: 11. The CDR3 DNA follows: TGTGCCAGCAGTTTAGGGGGACAGGGGTTTTCGGGTGAGCAGTACTTC. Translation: CASSLGGQGFSGEQYF.

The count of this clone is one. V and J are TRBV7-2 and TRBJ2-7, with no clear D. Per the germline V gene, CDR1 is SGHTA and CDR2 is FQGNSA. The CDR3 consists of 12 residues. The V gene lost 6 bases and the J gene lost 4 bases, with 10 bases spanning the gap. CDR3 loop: CASSPTYYEQYF. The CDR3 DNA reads TGTGCCAGCAGTCCGACTTATTACGAGCAGTACTTC.

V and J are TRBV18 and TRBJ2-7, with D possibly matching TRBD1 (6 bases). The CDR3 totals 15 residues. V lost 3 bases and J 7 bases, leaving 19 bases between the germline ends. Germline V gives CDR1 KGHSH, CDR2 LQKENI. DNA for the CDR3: TGTGCCAGCTCACCGAAAGCCGGGACAACCGGAGAGCAGTACTTC. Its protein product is CASSPKAGTTGEQYF.

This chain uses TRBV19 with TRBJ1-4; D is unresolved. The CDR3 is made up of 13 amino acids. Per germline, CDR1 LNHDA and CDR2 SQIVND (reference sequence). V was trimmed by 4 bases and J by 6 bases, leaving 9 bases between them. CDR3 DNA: TGTGCCAGTAGTACAGTCGGGGATGAAAAACTGTTTTTT. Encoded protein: CASSTVGDEKLFF.

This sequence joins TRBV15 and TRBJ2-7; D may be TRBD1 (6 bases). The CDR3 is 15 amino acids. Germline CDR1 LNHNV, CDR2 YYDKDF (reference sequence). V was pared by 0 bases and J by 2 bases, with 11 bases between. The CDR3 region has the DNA TGTGCCACCAGCAGAGACCCCGGACAGACCTACGAGCAGTACTTC. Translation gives CATSRDPGQTYEQYF.

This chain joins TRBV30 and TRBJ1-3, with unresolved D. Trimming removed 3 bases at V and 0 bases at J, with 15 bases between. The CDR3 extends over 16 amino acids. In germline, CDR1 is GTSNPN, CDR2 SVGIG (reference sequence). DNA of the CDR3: TGTGCCTGGAGCGGGGAGGACGCTAGCTCTGGAAACACCATATATTTT. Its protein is CAWSGEDASSGNTIYF.

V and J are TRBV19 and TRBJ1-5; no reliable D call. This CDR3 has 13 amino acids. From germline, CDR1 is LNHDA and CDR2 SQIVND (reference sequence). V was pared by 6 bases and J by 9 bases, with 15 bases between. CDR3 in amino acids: CASRKSGKSPQHF. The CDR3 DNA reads TGTGCCAGTAGGAAAAGCGGAAAATCGCCCCAGCATTTT.

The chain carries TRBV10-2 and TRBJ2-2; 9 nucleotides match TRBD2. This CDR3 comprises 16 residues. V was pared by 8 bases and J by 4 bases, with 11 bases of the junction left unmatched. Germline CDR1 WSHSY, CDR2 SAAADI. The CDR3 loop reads CASGEIAGAGTGELFF. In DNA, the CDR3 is TGCGCCAGCGGAGAGATAGCGGGAGCGGGCACCGGGGAGCTGTTTTTT.

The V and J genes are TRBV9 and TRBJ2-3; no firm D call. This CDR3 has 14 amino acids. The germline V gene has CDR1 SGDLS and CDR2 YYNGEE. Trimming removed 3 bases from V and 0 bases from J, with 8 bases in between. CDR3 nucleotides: TGTGCCAGCAGCGCCTCGGGTAGCACAGATACGCAGTATTTT. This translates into CASSASGSTDTQYF.